This T cell receptor (beta chain) stems from a study of tumor and adjacent non-tumor tissue in lung cancer. Study as a whole: There were some 11 adenocarcinoma, a couple of squamous cell carcinoma and 1 small cell lung cancer cases. Stage I to III disease affected ten to eleven men and several women aged roughly 31 to 80. Each sample yielded around 4 million productive TCRbeta reads on average.

About this clonotype itself: Antigen unknown. The CDR3 does not end in the conserved phenylalanine or tryptophan, so this is likely a read error.

No cell sorting was done before RNA was extracted from the tissue. The normal lung tissue was taken more than 3 cm from the tumor edge. Germline assignment: CDR1 DFQATT and CDR2 SNEGSKA (reference sequence). Trimming took 0 bases from V and 4 from J; bases not matched to a gene: 10. The CDR3 contains 17 residues. TCRbeta libraries were built with three rounds of nested PCR, modified from ARM-PCR. TCRdb ran MiXCR on the multiplex PCR reads and lists one entry per CDR3 protein. The repertoire holds some 70,000 distinct CDR3 sequences, with approximately 71% as singletons. Whole-study results and caveats: In normal lung, the top 100 clones were significantly more dominant than in tumor.

The clonotype was recovered from a woman between 50 and 59 years old with non-small cell lung cancer. The chain uses TRBV20-1 and TRBJ2-7, with 12 bases matching TRBD2. Sequencing was carried out using distant non-tumor lung tissue. CDR3 in amino acids: CSARDTRLAGALYEQYI. The DNA of the CDR3 is TGCAGTGCTAGAGACACAAGACTAGCGGGAGCTCTGTACGAGCAGTACATC.